One and the same sample provided the 25 T cell receptor beta chains below, sequenced in a study of blood T cells in healthy people across ages. It was with a sample-barcoded 5' primer and a J-beta primer mix that a second PCR of roughly 7 to 12 cycles was run. Using its own MiXCR run on the 5' RACE reads, TCRdb lists one record per CDR3 protein. This sample has fewer than 2 million distinct CDR3 sequences, with around 42% found just once. Material for sequencing was blood. The receptors originated from a human donor in good health.

This clonotype was observed a few times. The rearrangement links TRBV7-3 to TRBJ2-1; D is unclear. The length of the CDR3 is 14 residues. Germline CDR1 and CDR2: SGHTA and FQGTGA. Trimming shortened V by 1 base and J by 5 bases, and 9 bases separated the two germline ends. The CDR3 reads CASSLSPTNNEQFF. CDR3 DNA sequence: TGTGCCAGCAGCTTAAGTCCGACGAACAATGAGCAGTTCTTC.

This chain links TRBV29-1 with TRBJ2-1; D is unclear. This CDR3 is built from 14 residues. Germline loops: CDR1 SQVTM, CDR2 ANQGSEA. The V gene lost 4 bases and the J gene lost 6 bases, with 16 bases spanning the gap. The CDR3 is CSVVWESVANEQFF. The CDR3, as DNA: TGCAGCGTTGTTTGGGAAAGCGTGGCCAATGAGCAGTTCTTC.

This clonotype occurred a few times. The chain couples TRBV6-6 to TRBJ2-7, with D unresolved. The CDR3 is 13 residues long. Trimming shortened V by 6 bases and J by 3 bases, and 12 bases separated the two germline ends. CDR1 and CDR2 (germline): MNHNY, SVGAGI (reference sequence). The CDR3 region has the DNA TGTGCCAGCAGCGCGGTAGGAATCTACGAGCAGTACTTC. Its translation is CASSAVGIYEQYF.

This clonotype occurred a few times. This chain links TRBV28 with TRBJ2-7; 8 positions match TRBD1. CDR1 and CDR2 from the germline V gene are MDHEN and SYDVKM. With 4 bases clipped from V and 2 bases from J, the junction kept 4 bases outside the gene matches. This CDR3 contains 14 residues. CDR3 protein: CASSWSRGPYEQYF. CDR3 DNA: TGTGCCAGCAGTTGGTCCAGGGGGCCCTACGAGCAGTACTTC.

This clonotype was picked up a small number of times. The chain employs TRBV7-2 and TRBJ2-7; 14 bases line up with TRBD2. The V segment lost 5 bases and the J segment 3 bases; nucleotides outside the gene matches: 3. This CDR3 is built from 15 residues. The germline V gene encodes CDR1 SGHTA and CDR2 FQGNSA. Here the CDR3 reads CASSRLAGGLYEQYF. CDR3 nucleotides: TGTGCCAGCAGCCGACTAGCGGGGGGGCTCTACGAGCAGTACTTC.

Comments on this clonotype: One junction end disagrees with the germline gene, perhaps due to a read error. This chain uses TRBV20-1 with TRBJ2-5; a weak D match, TRBD1 (5 bases). The CDR3 runs to 12 residues. Germline lookup yields CDR1 DFQATT and CDR2 SNEGSKA (reference sequence). CDR3 amino acids: CSARRGLPEQYF. DNA for the CDR3: TGCAGTGCTAGAAGGGGCCTCCCGGAGCAGTATTTC.

The chain carries TRBV12-3 or TRBV12-4 and TRBJ2-5, with D maybe TRBD1 (6 bases). V lost 7 bases and J 3 bases, leaving 15 bases between the germline ends. This CDR3 region has 14 residues. The CDR3 reads CASTQGQLKETQYF. The CDR3 bases are TGTGCCAGCACCCAGGGACAACTCAAAGAGACCCAGTACTTC.

Only a few counts were recorded for this clonotype. The CDR3 DNA reads TGCAGCGTGGCCCCCAGGCAGATATATGGCTACACCTTC. Translating gives CSVAPRQIYGYTF. The chain employs TRBV29-1 and TRBJ1-2, with no clear D. The CDR3 contains 13 residues. In germline, CDR1 is SQVTM, CDR2 ANQGSEA. Trimming pared 6 bases from V and 5 bases from J, leaving 16 bases between.

The chain recombines TRBV6-6 with TRBJ2-1; D possibly corresponds to TRBD1 (6 bases). V lost 6 bases to trimming and J lost 7 bases, with 10 bases between them. This CDR3 is built from 12 residues. The germline gives CDR1 MNHNY, CDR2 SVGAGI (reference sequence). CDR3 sequence: CASRQGGNEQFF. In nucleotides, the CDR3 is TGTGCCAGCAGGCAAGGGGGTAATGAGCAGTTCTTC.

The chain employs TRBV6-2 or TRBV6-3 and TRBJ2-5, with 8 bases matching TRBD2. The end of the DNA aligns better with TRBJ2-7, so the J call may be wrong. This CDR3 comprises 16 residues. The germline V gene has CDR1 MNHEY and CDR2 SVGEGT. CDR3 DNA sequence: TGTGCCAGCAGTTACAACGGGGGGGACCTCACCTACGAGCAGTACTTC. This translates into CASSYNGGDLTYEQYF.

This chain connects TRBV7-9 to TRBJ2-1; tentative D call: TRBD2 (5 bases). Germline V gene sequence: CDR1 SEHNR, CDR2 FQNEAQ (reference sequence). This CDR3 contains 15 residues. Trimming removed 2 bases from V and 3 bases from J, with 11 bases in between. The CDR3 DNA follows: TGTGCCAGCAGCTTATTCGCGGGCCGCTACAATGAGCAGTTCTTC. This translates into CASSLFAGRYNEQFF.

The rearrangement uses TRBV29-1 and TRBJ1-2; D remains ambiguous. Looked up from germline, CDR1 is SQVTM and CDR2 is ANQGSEA. The CDR3 sequence is 13 residues long. V was pared by 5 bases and J by 4 bases, with 14 bases between. The CDR3 DNA sequence: TGCAGCGTTCATCCCAAACTCACCTATGGCTACACCTTC. Encoded protein: CSVHPKLTYGYTF. The full variable domain, its missing parts supplied by reference TRBV29-1 and TRBJ1-2, is SAVISQKPSRDICQRGTSLTIQCQVDSQVTMMFWYRQQPGQSLTLIATANQGSEATYESGFVIDKFPISRPNLTFSTLTVSNMSPEDSSIYLCSVHPKLTYGYTFGSGTRLTVV.

The genes are TRBV5-1 and TRBJ1-4; D perhaps matches TRBD1 (5 bases). This CDR3 is built from 20 residues. Germline assignment: CDR1 SGHRS and CDR2 YFSETQ. Trimming took off 0 bases at V and 4 bases at J, with 25 bases between the two ends. This chain's CDR3 is CASSLAWVSALRGVNEKLFF. Written as DNA, the CDR3 is TGCGCCAGCAGCTTGGCTTGGGTATCGGCCCTACGGGGGGTTAATGAAAAACTGTTTTTT.

The chain combines TRBV13 with TRBJ2-1; 9 bases align to TRBD1. The CDR3 is 15 amino acids. Germline assignment: CDR1 PRHDT and CDR2 FYEKMQ (reference sequence). J was trimmed by 9 bases and V by 3 bases; bases with no gene match: 9. The CDR3 nucleotides read TGTGCCAGCAGCTTCTTGGGACAGGGATTTGGTGAGCAGTTCTTC. Its protein is CASSFLGQGFGEQFF.

In its sample, this clonotype was seen many times. V usage is TRBV9 and J usage is TRBJ1-1; D is undetermined. V lost 4 bases and J 7 bases, leaving 14 bases between the germline ends. CDR3 length: 13 amino acids. CDR1 SGDLS and CDR2 YYNGEE come from the germline V gene. The CDR3 is CASSPQVGGEAFF. The CDR3 nucleotides are TGTGCCAGCAGCCCCCAGGTGGGAGGTGAAGCTTTCTTT. Filled out from reference TRBV9 and TRBJ1-1, the complete variable domain reads DSGVTQTPKHLITATGQRVTLRCSPRSGDLSVYWYQQSLDQGLQFLIQYYNGEERAKGNILERFSAQQFPDLHSELNLSSLELGDSALYFCASSPQVGGEAFFGQGTRLTVV.

This rearrangement joins TRBV21-1 to TRBJ2-1; TRBD2 reflects the table's D call only, with no check against the DNA. TRBV21-1 has pseudogene status. The CDR3 spans 17 residues. DNA for the CDR3: TGTGCCAGCAGCAAAGAAAGCGGGGTAAGCTCCTACAATGAGCAGTTCTTC. This codes for CASSKESGVSSYNEQFF.

V is TRBV12-3 or TRBV12-4 and J is TRBJ1-1; D gene uncertain. Trimming removed 7 bases at V and 1 base at J, with 16 bases between. The CDR3 loop spans 15 amino acids. CDR3 bases: TGTGCCAGCACCACCGGACCGATAGGGAACACTGAAGCTTTCTTT. Translated, it gives CASTTGPIGNTEAFF.

J is TRBJ2-3 and V is TRBV7-2; D not resolved. CDR1 and CDR2 (germline): SGHTA, FQGNSA. V lost 2 bases, J lost 2 bases, and 11 bases lay in between. The CDR3 extends over 15 amino acids. CDR3 amino acids: CASSLNTPFTDTQYF. The CDR3 nucleotides read TGTGCCAGCAGCTTAAATACTCCATTCACAGATACGCAGTATTTT.

The chain employs TRBV6-1 and TRBJ2-3; D perhaps matches TRBD1 (6 bases). V lost 4 bases, J lost 2 bases, and 16 bases lay in between. Germline V gene sequence: CDR1 MNHNS, CDR2 SASEGT. The CDR3 spans 16 residues. The CDR3 spells CASSGYRVGHTDTQYF. The CDR3 DNA is TGTGCCAGCAGTGGCTACAGGGTTGGCCACACAGATACGCAGTATTTT.

This sequence joins TRBV9 and TRBJ2-7; D gene unclear. The CDR3 consists of 14 residues. Per the germline V gene, CDR1 is SGDLS and CDR2 is YYNGEE. Between the trimmed V and J ends, which lost 3 bases and 7 bases, there was a span of 17 bases. CDR3 region: CASSGSSTYNEQYF. The CDR3 nucleotides are TGTGCCAGCAGCGGGTCGTCAACCTACAATGAGCAGTACTTC.

V usage is TRBV7-6 and J usage is TRBJ1-5; a weak D match, TRBD1 (6 bases). With 4 bases removed from V and 0 bases from J, the gap between germline ends came to 16 bases. CDR3 size: 17 residues. Germline V gene sequence: CDR1 SGHVS, CDR2 FNYEAQ. Written as DNA, the CDR3 is TGTGCCAGCAGCTCACTTCCCAGGGGAAATAGCAATCAGCCCCAGCATTTT. Protein product: CASSSLPRGNSNQPQHF.

Turning to this clonotype: The junction differs from germline at one of its ends, possibly a read error. The rearrangement joins TRBV4-3 to TRBJ2-3; a possible D gene is TRBD1 (6 bases). From germline, CDR1 is LGHNA and CDR2 YSLEER. This CDR3 region has 13 residues. In DNA, the CDR3 is TGCGCCTGCAGCCCAGGGGTCCCGCCTACGCAGTATTTT. Protein sequence: CACSPGVPPTQYF.

V is TRBV5-1 and J is TRBJ2-5; TRBD2 is a possible D gene (6 bases). V was shortened by 4 bases and J by 5 bases, with 33 bases between the two germline ends. The CDR3 is 20 residues long. CDR1 SGHRS and CDR2 YFSETQ come from the germline V gene. The CDR3 nucleotides read TGCGCCAGCAGCATTGCCTTAAGTCAGGGAGGTTTAGTTTGCGTGGAGACCCAGTACTTC. Protein sequence: CASSIALSQGGLVCVETQYF.

This chain connects TRBV28 to TRBJ1-4; 10 nucleotides line up with TRBD1. Trimming cost V 7 bases and J 10 bases; bases outside gene matches: 6. The CDR3 extends over 13 amino acids. In germline, CDR1 is MDHEN, CDR2 SYDVKM. As DNA, the CDR3 is TGTGCCAGCAATCCGGGACAGGGGAGAAAACTGTTTTTT. Residues: CASNPGQGRKLFF.

Note on this clonotype: A much larger clonotype is one base distant, so this may be a read error. This chain connects TRBV2 to TRBJ2-3; D is unclear. The V and J ends lost 3 bases and 6 bases respectively, with 10 bases between them. This CDR3 spans 13 amino acids. Germline CDR1 and CDR2: SNHLY and FYNNEI. The CDR3 loop reads CASSDSRQDTQYF. DNA for the CDR3: TGTGCCAGCAGTGATTCCCGGCAGGATACGCAGTATTTT.